The text below deals with one T cell receptor beta chain. Its antigen is currently unknown. For CDR3 and TCR beta VDJ profiling, genomic DNA was the template used. TCRdb re-analysed the reads in MiXCR, keeping a single row per CDR3 protein. Altogether 400,000 to 450,000 distinct CDR3 sequences are present, just under 70% being singletons, with the ten largest covering under 4.5%. This sample was taken from a study of CD8+CD57+ T cells in acquired aplastic anemia. Study-level findings and limits: The CD8+ Simpson's diversity of patients and controls was not significantly different.

V lost 9 bases and J lost 2, with 12 bases in between. From germline, CDR1 is SGDLS and CDR2 YYNGEE. This CDR3 has 12 amino acids. Sequencing was done on a sample of sorted CD4+, CD8+, or CD8+CD57+ T cells (not recorded which) from PBMCs. The chain carries TRBV9 and TRBJ2-7, with D perhaps being TRBD1 or TRBD2 (5 bases each). This sequence originates from a human donor in good health, serving as a control. As DNA, the CDR3 is TGTGCCATCTCAAGGGACGCCTACGAGCAGTACGTC. This translates into CAISRDAYEQYV.